This TCR beta chain stems from a study of OX40 agonist ivuxolimab in advanced cancers. In the study overall: Patients' therapy was ivuxolimab, an antibody that acts as an agonist of OX40 (CD134). People in dose escalation had one of these cancers: hepatocellular carcinoma, melanoma, renal cell or head and neck cancer. Participants averaged approximately 65 years of age (range roughly 20 to 90) and were less than 85% male.

V lost 3 bases and J lost 2; bases outside the gene matches: 1. CDR3 size: 14 residues. CDR1 is MDHEN, CDR2 SYDVKM, per germline. TCRdb's copy holds only in-frame clones and misses some; the assay was immunoSEQ multiplex PCR. The sample includes fewer than 75,000 clones, roughly 87% seen only once; the top ten take over 2.5%. The sequencing used CD4+ or CD8+ T cells sorted from blood, collected in a trial of the OX40 agonist ivuxolimab. This clonotype originated in an adult with an advanced solid tumor such as melanoma, head and neck, liver or kidney cancer. The chain employs TRBV28 and TRBJ1-2, with 9 bases aligning to TRBD1. The CDR3 DNA is TGTGCCAGCAGTTTCGGACAGGGGAACTATGGCTACACCTTC. Protein sequence: CASSFGQGNYGYTF.